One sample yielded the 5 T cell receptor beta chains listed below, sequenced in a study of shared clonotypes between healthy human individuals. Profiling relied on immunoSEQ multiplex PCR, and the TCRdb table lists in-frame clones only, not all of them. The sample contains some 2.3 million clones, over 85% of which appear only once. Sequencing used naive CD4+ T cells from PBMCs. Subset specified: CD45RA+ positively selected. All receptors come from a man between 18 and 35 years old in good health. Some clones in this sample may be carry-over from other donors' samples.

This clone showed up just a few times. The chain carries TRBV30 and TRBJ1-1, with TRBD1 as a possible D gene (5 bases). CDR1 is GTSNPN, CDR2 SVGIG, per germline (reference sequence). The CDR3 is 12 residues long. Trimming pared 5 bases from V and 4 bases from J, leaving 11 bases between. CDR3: CAWARDSTEAFF. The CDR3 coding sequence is TGTGCCTGGGCTCGGGACTCCACTGAAGCTTTCTTT. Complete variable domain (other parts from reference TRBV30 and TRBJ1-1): SQTIHQWPATLVQPVGSPLSLECTVEGTSNPNLYWYRQAAGRGLQLLFYSVGIGQISSEVPQNLSASRPQDRQFILSSKKLLLSDSGFYLCAWARDSTEAFFGQGTRLTVV.

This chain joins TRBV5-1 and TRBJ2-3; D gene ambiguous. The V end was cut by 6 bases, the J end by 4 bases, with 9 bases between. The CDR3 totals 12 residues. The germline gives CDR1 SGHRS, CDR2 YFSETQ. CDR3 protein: CASKDGPDTQYF. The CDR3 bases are TGCGCCAGCAAAGACGGCCCAGATACGCAGTATTTT.

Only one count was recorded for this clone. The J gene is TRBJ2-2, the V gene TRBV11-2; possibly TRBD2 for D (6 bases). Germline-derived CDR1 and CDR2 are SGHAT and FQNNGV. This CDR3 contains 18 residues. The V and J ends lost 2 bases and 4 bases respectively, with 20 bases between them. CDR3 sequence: CASSLKGPSASGTGELFF. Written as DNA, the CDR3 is TGTGCCAGCAGCTTAAAAGGTCCTAGCGCGTCGGGCACCGGGGAGCTGTTTTTT.

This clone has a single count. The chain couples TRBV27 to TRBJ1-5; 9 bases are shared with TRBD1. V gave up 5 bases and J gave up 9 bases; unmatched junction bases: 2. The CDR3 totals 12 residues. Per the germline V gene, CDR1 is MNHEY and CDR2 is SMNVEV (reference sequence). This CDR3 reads CASSTGQGPQHF. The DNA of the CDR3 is TGTGCCAGCAGTACGGGACAGGGGCCCCAGCATTTT.

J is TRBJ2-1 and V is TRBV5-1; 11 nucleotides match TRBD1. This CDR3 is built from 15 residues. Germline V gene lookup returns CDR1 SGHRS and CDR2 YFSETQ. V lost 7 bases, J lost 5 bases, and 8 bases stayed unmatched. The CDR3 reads CASSRGQGVDNEQFF. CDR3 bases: TGCGCCAGCTCCAGGGGACAGGGGGTGGACAATGAGCAGTTCTTC.